These T cell receptor beta chains were read from a single sample in a study of cytotoxic CD8 clonotypes in ibrutinib-treated CLL. Repertoires were generated with immunoSEQ multiplex PCR, while TCRdb's copy carries only in-frame clones and drops some. The sample yields about 44,000 clones, roughly three quarters seen once. The starting material was PBMCs, obtained after 12 months of ibrutinib treatment. Receptors were obtained from a human donor with chronic lymphocytic leukemia. Each CDR3 is given with its conserved first and last residue. Fields, in order: V gene, J gene, CDR3 protein.

>TRBV6-1|TRBJ2-3
CASSGSRQGLGDTQYF
>TRBV5-6|TRBJ1-5
CASGLGGGGSNQPQHF
>TRBV6-4|TRBJ1-2
CASSERSGPYGYTF
>TRBV7-2|TRBJ2-5
CASSLATSGSPETQYF
>TRBV29-1|TRBJ2-1
CSVEGGENYNEQFF
>TRBV5-1|TRBJ2-7
CASSLVGSGRDEQYF
>TRBV29-1|TRBJ1-1
CSATGQGMNTEAFF
>TRBV2|TRBJ1-5
CASNGNSNQPQHF
>TRBV5-1|TRBJ1-1
CASSTQGGGNTEAFF
>TRBV30|TRBJ1-1
CAWSEGPNTEAFF
>TRBV28|TRBJ1-2
CASRSTSNYGYTF
>TRBV5-6|TRBJ2-5
CASSLGRGQTQYF
>TRBV5-1|TRBJ1-4
CASSLGTATNEKLFF
>TRBV7-2|TRBJ2-1
CASSLAGGLHYNEQFF
>TRBV5-4|TRBJ2-2
CASSPDRGVGTGELFF
>TRBV5-6|-
CASSLDRTSYEQYF
>TRBV11-2|TRBJ2-7
CASSLGLPSYEQYF
>TRBV15|TRBJ1-2
CATSRVVGQGIYGYTF
>TRBV4-3|TRBJ1-1
CASNPYTDRSNTEAFF
>TRBV2|TRBJ1-1
CASIVRQGATEAFF
>TRBV11-2|TRBJ2-3
CASSLGLAGGTNTQYF
>TRBV19|TRBJ2-7
CASSTGLRARGEQYF
>TRBV6-1|TRBJ2-3
CASLYRLGSGTQYF
>TRBV7-9|TRBJ2-2
CASSSSGSGNTGELFF
>TRBV20-1|TRBJ1-2
CSATDGDGYTF
>TRBV7-9|TRBJ2-2
CASSYIPGELFF
>TRBV6-6|TRBJ1-2
CASSYSNYGYTF
>TRBV7-9|TRBJ2-5
CASKRAPEETQYF
>TRBV19|TRBJ1-2
CASSISGTGLYGYTF
>TRBV28|TRBJ2-2
CASTLGRPNTGELFF
>TRBV11-3|TRBJ2-3
CASSPGTDTQYF
>TRBV2|TRBJ2-2
CASSEIRNTGELFF
>TRBV2|TRBJ2-5
CASGLAGLQETQYF
>TRBV28|TRBJ2-5
CASSPTLRGVTQYF
>TRBV5-1|TRBJ2-3
CASSWDDTQYF
>TRBV6-1|TRBJ2-1
CASSEWRGTSSYNEQFF
>TRBV6-1|TRBJ1-4
CASTENGQGNEKLFF
>TRBV11-3|TRBJ2-1
CASSLGGPDSGEQFF
>TRBV5-4|TRBJ2-2
CASSFRLAGGPTGELFF
>TRBV7-2|TRBJ2-3
CASSLPFLDTQYF
>TRBV28|TRBJ2-7
CASSPRRLAGRDEQYF
>TRBV7-8|TRBJ1-5
CASSDPNQPQHF